These 3 T cell receptor beta chains were sequenced from one sample in a study of radiotherapy plus CTLA-4 blockade in lung cancer. Produced via immunoSEQ multiplex PCR; TCRdb's table is partial and in-frame only. The sample shows 80,000 or so clones, about 79% of them seen only once. The input for sequencing was peripheral blood, taken from a patient treated with radiotherapy plus ipilimumab. Every receptor here comes from a human donor with non-small cell lung cancer who had a partial response to radiotherapy plus ipilimumab. Some clones in this sample may be carry-over from other donors' samples.

This chain links TRBV11-2 with TRBJ2-1; D may be TRBD1 (9 bases). Germline V lookup: CDR1 SGHAT, CDR2 FQNNGV. Between the trimmed V and J ends, which lost 4 bases and 0 bases, there was a span of 16 bases. CDR3 length: 17 residues. CDR3 residues: CASSSRGGQGSYNEQFF. CDR3 in DNA: TGTGCCAGCAGCTCTCGGGGGGGACAGGGCTCCTACAATGAGCAGTTCTTC.

The chain links TRBV2 to TRBJ2-7; D uncertain. Germline V gene sequence: CDR1 SNHLY, CDR2 FYNNEI. This CDR3 is built from 12 residues. V was clipped by 7 bases and J by 6 bases, with 13 bases between them. This CDR3 reads CASKVSRPEQYF. The DNA for the CDR3 is TGTGCCAGCAAGGTCTCCAGGCCCGAGCAGTACTTC.

The J gene is TRBJ1-1, the V gene TRBV27; D may be TRBD1 (6 bases). The V gene lost 3 bases and the J gene lost 1 base, with 18 bases spanning the gap. Germline lookup yields CDR1 MNHEY and CDR2 SMNVEV (reference sequence). This CDR3 contains 17 residues. The CDR3 nucleotides are TGTGCCAGCAGTTTCTTCAAGGGGGGGATGGCGAACACTGAAGCTTTCTTT. This encodes CASSFFKGGMANTEAFF.